This TCR beta chain is drawn from a study of CD8 T cells in ankylosing spondylitis (dated by TCRdb to 2017 to 2019). Study-level background: The study profiled T cell receptor beta repertoires in healthy donors and ankylosing spondylitis patients to find disease-linked TCR variants. The full study cohort comprised 25 or so ankylosing spondylitis patients and 85 to 120 healthy donors. Peripheral blood was sampled, and synovial fluid was also collected from ankylosing spondylitis patients. Beyond this particular receptor, the publication reports: Some motif variants had previously been reported in the synovial fluid and blood of reactive arthritis patients, which suggests shared mechanisms of disease initiation. A TCR beta motif of 7 or 8 highly homologous amino acid variants appeared characteristic of blood from ankylosing spondylitis patients. The disease-linked clones showed a CD8+ phenotype and occurred at relatively low frequencies in peripheral blood. According to the report, matched synovial fluid samples from ankylosing spondylitis patients were significantly enriched for the disease-linked clones.

This clonotype was recorded many times. Its antigen has not been determined. Base quality data are lacking; no much larger clone is found one base away. The sequencing machine was an Illumina HiSeq 2500. Quantitative 5'-RACE with molecular barcodes was used to prepare TCR beta libraries. The authors processed their data as follows. A new computational method, built on a probabilistic model of VDJ rearrangement, was used to identify disease-linked TCR variants. Using fastp trimming at Q25 and MiXCR clonotype assembly, TCRdb reanalyzed the public sequencing data and kept in-frame beta chains. Rows are combined by CDR3 protein, so each entry shows the most common genes and DNA. TCRdb, not the original authors, processed these V and J calls. This sample holds some 200,000 distinct CDR3 sequences; 18% were observed only once. The ten largest clones add up to around 4.1% of the sample. The CDR3 has 13 amino acids, counting the end cysteine and phenylalanine. Kept here is only the CDR3 DNA, which spans 39 bases and is read in frame from base 1. V drops 6 bases and J drops 9 bases, leaving 16 bases in between.

The chain employs TRBV12-3 or TRBV12-4 and TRBJ2-3; there is no confident call for the D gene. The sequenced material came from blood, either unsorted or a sorted T cell fraction (not recorded which). The receptor comes from a male donor aged 5 to 29 with ankylosing spondylitis or in good health (not recorded which). Donor details come from another sample of the same person, matched by shared clones. The CDR3: CASSLLLGVTQYF. In nucleotide form, the sequence is TGTGCCAGCAGCCTCCTCCTTGGGGTAACGCAGTATTTT.